What follows are 12 T cell receptor beta chains derived from one specimen sequenced in a study of shared clonotypes between healthy human individuals. The data were produced by immunoSEQ multiplex PCR, yet TCRdb's version contains in-frame clones alone and is incomplete. The sample lists about 2.3 million clones, around 92% occurring once. The sample was naive CD4+ T cells from PBMCs. Subset here: CD45RA+ positively selected. The receptors originated from a man in his late teens or twenties in good health. Some clones in this sample may be carry-over from other donors' samples.

V gene TRBV2 combines with J gene TRBJ1-2; D not certain. V was cut by 3 bases and J by 1 base, with 9 bases left in between. This CDR3 has 14 residues. CDR1 and CDR2 from the germline V gene are SNHLY and FYNNEI. CDR3 DNA sequence: TGTGCCAGCAGTGAGATCAGAAGTAACTATGGCTACACCTTC. Translation: CASSEIRSNYGYTF.

The rearrangement joins TRBV5-1 to TRBJ1-3; no definite D call. Germline V gene data show CDR1 as SGHRS and CDR2 as YFSETQ. CDR3 length: 13 amino acids. Trimming cost V 5 bases and J 2 bases, with 8 bases left between them. This CDR3 is CASRLLPGNTIYF. CDR3 coding DNA: TGCGCCAGCAGACTCCTTCCTGGAAACACCATATATTTT.

This clone was observed once. The chain has TRBV10-3 and TRBJ1-2; TRBD1 aligns across 8 bases. This CDR3 is built from 13 residues. Trimming removed 4 bases from V and 8 bases from J; junction bases left unmatched: 6. Germline-derived CDR1 and CDR2 are ENHRY and SYGVKD. The CDR3 coding sequence is TGTGCCATCAGTGGGGACAGGTGGGTCGGCTACACCTTC. It codes for CAISGDRWVGYTF.

V is TRBV28 and J is TRBJ2-2; 7 bases line up with TRBD2. The CDR3 is 17 amino acids. The trim removed 6 bases at V and 6 bases at J, leaving 16 bases unmatched. Germline V gene lookup returns CDR1 MDHEN and CDR2 SYDVKM. CDR3 sequence: CASRVDDGRGGAGELFF. The CDR3 DNA sequence: TGTGCCAGCAGAGTCGATGACGGACGGGGAGGGGCCGGGGAGCTGTTTTTT.

This clone appeared a single time. CDR3: CASSFSRDNYEQYF. Here the CDR3 DNA reads TGTGCCAGCAGCTTTTCCAGGGACAACTACGAGCAGTACTTC. The rearrangement links TRBV7-2 to TRBJ2-7, with D perhaps TRBD1 (6 bases). Germline values: CDR1 SGHTA, CDR2 FQGNSA. V was cut by 3 bases and J by 3 bases, with 12 bases left in between. The CDR3 contains 14 residues.

The chain has TRBV30 and TRBJ2-7; possible D gene TRBD1, 6 bases. Trimming removed 0 bases from V and 7 bases from J, with 16 bases in between. The CDR3 loop spans 14 amino acids. Germline V gives CDR1 GTSNPN, CDR2 SVGIG (reference sequence). CDR3 residues: CAWSVQAARGEQYF. The DNA for the CDR3 is TGTGCCTGGAGTGTACAGGCGGCGAGGGGGGAGCAGTACTTC.

J is TRBJ1-1 and V is TRBV7-2; D unresolved. The CDR3 covers 14 residues. V was cut by 8 bases and J by 1 base, with 14 bases left in between. Germline V lookup: CDR1 SGHTA, CDR2 FQGNSA. The CDR3 DNA reads TGTGCCAGCTGTCTATATACCGAGAACACTGAAGCTTTCTTT. It is translated as CASCLYTENTEAFF. Drawing the rest from reference TRBV7-2 and TRBJ1-1, the complete variable domain is GAGVSQSPSNKVTEKGKDVELRCDPISGHTALYWYRQSLGQGLEFLIYFQGNSAPDKSGLPSDRFSAERTGGSVSTLTIQRTQQEDSAVYLCASCLYTENTEAFFGQGTRLTVV.

The rearrangement joins TRBV7-8 to TRBJ2-1, with D uncertain. Germline values: CDR1 SGHVS, CDR2 FQNEAQ. V was pared by 1 base and J by 5 bases, with 9 bases between. The CDR3 is 14 residues long. The CDR3 DNA sequence: TGTGCCAGCAGCTTAGGAAGAAGGGACAATGAGCAGTTCTTC. It translates to CASSLGRRDNEQFF.

This clone has more than one count but fewer than ten. V gene TRBV6-1 combines with J gene TRBJ1-5, with unresolved D. Trimming removed 7 bases from V and 6 bases from J, with 7 bases in between. From germline, CDR1 is MNHNS and CDR2 SASEGT. The CDR3 loop spans 11 amino acids. The DNA of the CDR3 is TGTGCCAGCAAAGGAGGTCAGCCCCAGCATTTT. Its protein product is CASKGGQPQHF.

This sequence joins TRBV6-5 and TRBJ2-7, with a tentative D call TRBD2 (6 bases). The CDR3 has 16 residues. The germline V gene has CDR1 MNHEY and CDR2 SVGAGI. The V and J ends lost 0 bases and 3 bases respectively, with 15 bases between them. The CDR3 DNA reads TGTGCCAGCAGTTACTCTAACCAGCGGGCGAGCTACGAGCAGTACTTC. It is translated as CASSYSNQRASYEQYF.

The rearrangement joins TRBV19 to TRBJ1-5; D not certain. V lost 3 bases to trimming and J lost 6 bases, with 12 bases between them. The CDR3 loop spans 14 amino acids. Looked up from germline, CDR1 is LNHDA and CDR2 is SQIVND (reference sequence). This CDR3 reads CASSMRESGQPQHF. DNA for the CDR3: TGTGCCAGTAGTATGAGAGAGTCGGGTCAGCCCCAGCATTTT.

As regards this clone: The sample holds other DNA sequences that translate to the same CDR3. CDR3 bases: TGTGCCAGCTCACCCCGGACAGGCCGGAACACTGAAGCTTTCTTT. It is translated as CASSPRTGRNTEAFF. The rearrangement links TRBV18 to TRBJ1-1, with TRBD1 identical over 7 bases. CDR1 is KGHSH and CDR2 is LQKENI in the germline V gene. The CDR3 consists of 15 residues. With 3 bases clipped from V and 1 base from J, the junction kept 5 bases outside the gene matches.